This T cell receptor (beta chain) comes out of a study of T cell responses to AZD1222 COVID-19 vaccine. At the level of the study: Samples with a second dose at about 4 or about 12 weeks were pooled together.

The protocol was immunoSEQ multiplex PCR, while the TCRdb copy is restricted to in-frame clones and leaves out a portion. Among some 170,000 clones listed, over 85% were seen once. The study, taken as a whole, reports: Repertoire sampling was restricted to post-peak T cell response timepoints. It should be noted that donors were predominantly white British and more often female, and clonal diversity was possibly underestimated. Distributed over spike, vaccine-associated CD4 TCRs predominated at 160-218 and 743-854.

Turning to this clone: What it binds is not known.

V lost 3 bases to trimming and J lost 6 bases, with 9 bases between them. Germline-derived CDR1 and CDR2 are MNHEY and SMNVEV (reference sequence). CDR3 size: 12 residues. This material consisted of peripheral blood, taken on day 0 of AZD1222 vaccination. This TCR derives from an adult in good health. The V and J genes are TRBV27 and TRBJ2-7; the D gene is possibly TRBD1 (6 bases). The CDR3 nucleotides are TGTGCCAGCAGTTTTTCAGGGGTCGAGCAGTACTTC. This translates into CASSFSGVEQYF.